A single sample gave rise to the 8 T cell receptor beta chains below, sequenced in a study of blood T cell repertoires in COVID-19. The assay was immunoSEQ multiplex PCR, and TCRdb's table has in-frame clones only and misses some. Altogether more than 65,000 clones are present, 82% being singletons, with the ten largest covering roughly an eighth. Sequences were obtained from peripheral blood. All receptors derive from a woman older than 75 with acute or convalescent COVID-19.

In its sample, this clone was seen once. The chain couples TRBV11-2 to TRBJ1-2, with 10 bases fitting TRBD1. The V gene end was trimmed by 5 bases and the J gene end by 6 bases; junction bases not matched to a gene: 9. Germline V gives CDR1 SGHAT, CDR2 FQNNGV. The CDR3 covers 15 residues. CDR3 DNA: TGTGCCAGCAGCAGACGAGACAGGGGGCTCGATGGCTACACCTTC. Protein sequence: CASSRRDRGLDGYTF.

The rearrangement joins TRBV27 to TRBJ2-1, with TRBD1 identical over 7 bases. CDR1 and CDR2 (germline): MNHEY, SMNVEV (reference sequence). CDR3 length: 15 residues. Trimming at V came to 2 bases and at J to 4 bases, leaving 5 bases not matched to a gene. CDR3: CASSLGDSIYNEQFF. Written as DNA, the CDR3 is TGTGCCAGCAGTTTAGGGGACAGCATATACAATGAGCAGTTCTTC.

This clone was counted a single time. The DNA for the CDR3 is TGCGCCAGCAGAGACAGGCTCAGTAATGAAAAACTGTTTTTT. It translates to CASRDRLSNEKLFF. The gene calls are TRBV10-2 and TRBJ1-4; TRBD1 is a possible D gene (6 bases). V gave up 6 bases and J gave up 4 bases, with 12 bases separating them. This CDR3 contains 14 residues. Germline CDR1 is WSHSY and CDR2 is SAAADI.

This chain uses TRBV24-1 with TRBJ2-4, with 9 bases that match TRBD1. V shed 1 base and J 8 bases; nucleotides not matched to a gene: 11. The CDR3 has 17 amino acids. Germline CDR1 and CDR2: KGHDR and SFDVKD. In DNA, the CDR3 is TGTGCCACCAGTGATTTCCTCCGGGACAGGGTAGCGGACATTCAGTACTTC. It is translated as CATSDFLRDRVADIQYF.

The V call is TRBV11-2, the J call TRBJ2-5; unclear D gene. V lost 2 bases to trimming and J lost 5 bases, with 9 bases between them. This CDR3 has 13 residues. The germline V gene has CDR1 SGHAT and CDR2 FQNNGV. Here the CDR3 reads CASSLQVMETQYF. CDR3 DNA: TGTGCCAGCAGCTTACAGGTGATGGAGACCCAGTACTTC. The variable domain in full, completed from reference TRBV11-2 and TRBJ2-5, reads EAGVAQSPRYKIIEKRQSVAFWCNPISGHATLYWYQQILGQGPKLLIQFQNNGVVDDSQLPKDRFSAERLKGVDSTLKIQPAKLEDSAVYLCASSLQVMETQYFGPGTRLLVL.

This clone was counted only a few times. V and J are TRBV5-6 and TRBJ2-7; the match to TRBD1 covers 8 bases. V lost 3 bases to trimming and J lost 2 bases; unmatched junction nucleotides: 10. CDR1 and CDR2 from the germline V gene are SGHDT and YYEEEE. CDR3 length: 16 amino acids. The CDR3 here is CASSSPRRTGTYEQYF. DNA of the CDR3: TGTGCCAGCAGCTCTCCCCGGAGGACAGGGACCTACGAGCAGTACTTC.

This clone turned up a few times. The rearrangement links TRBV4-3 to TRBJ2-1; 8 bases line up with TRBD1. The CDR3 loop spans 14 amino acids. The germline V gene encodes CDR1 LGHNA and CDR2 YSLEER. Trimming took 0 bases from V and 9 from J; bases not matched to a gene: 4. The CDR3 loop reads CASSQEEQGVEQFF. CDR3 nucleotide sequence: TGCGCCAGCAGCCAAGAGGAACAGGGGGTTGAGCAGTTCTTC.

The chain links TRBV7-7 to TRBJ2-7, with 11 bases fitting TRBD2. CDR1 and CDR2 from the germline V gene are SSHAT and FNYEAQ (reference sequence). The CDR3 covers 16 residues. Unmatched junction bases numbered 10, after V lost 5 bases and J lost 4 bases. The CDR3 loop reads CASSPEVGLAVYEQYF. The CDR3 DNA reads TGTGCCAGCAGCCCCGAGGTGGGACTAGCGGTTTACGAGCAGTACTTC.